This T cell receptor (beta chain) was sequenced during a study of CD8 T cells in Susac syndrome. TEMRA cells were FACS-enriched, unlike CD8+ and CD4+ T cells, which were negatively isolated. It was with random hexamers that roughly 0.5 to 1 ug RNA was reverse transcribed. It was immunoSEQ multiplex PCR that amplified TCR beta CDR3 across 54 Vbeta and 13 Jbeta. TCRdb used MiXCR to reprocess the immunoSEQ multiplex PCR reads, holding one entry per CDR3 protein. The sample has 150,000 to 200,000 distinct CDR3 sequences; around 94% are singletons. General study findings and limits: Only a relatively small number of individuals were included in the TCR sequencing and HLA analysis.

For this clonotype: The antigen is undetermined.

The CDR3 consists of 15 residues. V lost 3 bases and J lost 5, with 16 bases in between. The germline gives CDR1 KGHSH, CDR2 LQKENI. This TCR was sampled from a human donor in good health. The source material was CD4+ T cells from PBMCs. This chain links TRBV18 with TRBJ1-2; D is undetermined. Written as DNA, the CDR3 is TGTGCCAGCTCACCGACGGGAAACCGAGAATATGGCTACACCTTC. It codes for CASSPTGNREYGYTF.